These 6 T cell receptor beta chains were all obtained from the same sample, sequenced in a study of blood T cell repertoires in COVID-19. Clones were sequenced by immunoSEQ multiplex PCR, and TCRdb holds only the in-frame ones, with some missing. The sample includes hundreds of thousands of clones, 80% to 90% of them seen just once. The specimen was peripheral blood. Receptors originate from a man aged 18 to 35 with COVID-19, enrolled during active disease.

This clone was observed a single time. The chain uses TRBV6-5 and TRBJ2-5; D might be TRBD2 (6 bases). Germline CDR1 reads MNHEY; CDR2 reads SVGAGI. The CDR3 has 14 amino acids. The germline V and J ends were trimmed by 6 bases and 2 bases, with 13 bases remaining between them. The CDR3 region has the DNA TGTGCCAGCAGCCCCGGAGGGCCTCAAGAGACCCAGTACTTC. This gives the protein CASSPGGPQETQYF.

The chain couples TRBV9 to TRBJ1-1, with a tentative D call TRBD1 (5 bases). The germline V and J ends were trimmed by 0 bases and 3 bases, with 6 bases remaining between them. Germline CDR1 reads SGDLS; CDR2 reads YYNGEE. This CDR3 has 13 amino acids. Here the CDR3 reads CASSVGQYTEAFF. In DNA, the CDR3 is TGTGCCAGCAGCGTAGGACAGTACACTGAAGCTTTCTTT.

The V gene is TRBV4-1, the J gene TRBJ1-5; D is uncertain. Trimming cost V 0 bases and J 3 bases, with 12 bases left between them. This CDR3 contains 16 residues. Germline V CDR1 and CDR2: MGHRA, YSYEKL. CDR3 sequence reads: CASSQETTVINQPQHF. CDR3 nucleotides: TGCGCCAGCAGCCAAGAGACCACAGTTATCAATCAGCCCCAGCATTTT.

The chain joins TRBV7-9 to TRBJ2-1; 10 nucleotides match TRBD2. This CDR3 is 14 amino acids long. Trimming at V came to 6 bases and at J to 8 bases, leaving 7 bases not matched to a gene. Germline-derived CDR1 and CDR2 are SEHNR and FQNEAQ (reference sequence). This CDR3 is CASRKAGGLDEQFF. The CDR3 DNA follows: TGTGCCAGCAGAAAAGCGGGGGGGCTCGATGAGCAGTTCTTC.

CDR3 loop: CASSAADRGRQPQHF. CDR3 coding DNA: TGTGCCAGCAGCGCTGCGGACAGGGGGCGGCAGCCCCAGCATTTT. V gene TRBV6-5 combines with J gene TRBJ1-5, with 11 bases that match TRBD1. There are 15 residues in the CDR3. Germline V lookup: CDR1 MNHEY, CDR2 SVGAGI. After removal of 6 bases from V and 7 bases from J, the junction contained 8 bases not matched to a gene.

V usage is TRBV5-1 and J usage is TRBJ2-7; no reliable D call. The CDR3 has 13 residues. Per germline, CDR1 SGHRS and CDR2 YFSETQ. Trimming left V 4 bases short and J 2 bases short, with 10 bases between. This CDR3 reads CASSNDPAYEQYF. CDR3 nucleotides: TGCGCCAGCAGCAACGATCCGGCCTACGAGCAGTACTTC.